The next 11 T cell receptor beta chains were all read from a single sample in a study of beta chain features in type 1 diabetes. Sequencing targeted expressed TCRB transcripts, as all isolated RNA had been reverse transcribed. Sequencing used immunoSEQ multiplex PCR; TCRdb keeps in-frame clones, though not all of them. The table lists more than 350,000 clones, 11% of them singletons, with around 0.05% in the top ten. The sample taken for sequencing was naive CD4+ T cells from blood. The receptors originated from a woman aged 18-29 years in good health.

V is TRBV28 and J is TRBJ1-1, with no clear D. The CDR3 is 12 residues long. CDR1 and CDR2 from the germline V gene are MDHEN and SYDVKM. V lost 8 bases and J lost 1, with 8 bases in between. The CDR3 region has the DNA TGTGCCAGCGGCTCCGGGAACACTGAAGCTTTCTTT. It is translated as CASGSGNTEAFF.

The rearrangement uses TRBV11-2 and TRBJ2-7; D not certain. The CDR3 covers 13 residues. Germline V gene data show CDR1 as SGHAT and CDR2 as FQNNGV. Trimming shortened V by 1 base and J by 4 bases, and 8 bases separated the two germline ends. CDR3 in amino acids: CASSLGSLYEQYV. The CDR3 region has the DNA TGTGCCAGCAGCTTAGGTAGCTTGTACGAGCAGTACGTC.

About this clone itself: The sample contains more than one DNA sequence encoding this CDR3. The rearrangement uses TRBV7-9 and TRBJ2-3; D ambiguous. CDR1 is SEHNR, CDR2 FQNEAQ, per germline (reference sequence). This CDR3 is built from 14 residues. With 1 base removed from V and 0 bases from J, the gap between germline ends came to 5 bases. CDR3 bases: TGTGCCAGCAGCTTAGGAATAAGCACAGATACGCAGTATTTT. This translates into CASSLGISTDTQYF. The whole variable domain, filled in from reference TRBV7-9 and TRBJ2-3, reads DTGVSQNPRHKITKRGQNVTFRCDPISEHNRLYWYRQTLGQGPEFLTYFQNEAQLEKSRLLSDRFSAERPKGSFSTLEIQRTEQGDSAMYLCASSLGISTDTQYFGPGTRLTVL.

V usage is TRBV7-3 and J usage is TRBJ2-2, with TRBD1 matching over 10 bases. The CDR3 has 14 residues. Germline V lookup: CDR1 SGHTA, CDR2 FQGTGA. V dropped 8 bases and J dropped 5; count of bases not matched to a gene: 5. The CDR3: CASQGQGWTGELFF. The DNA of the CDR3 is TGTGCCAGCCAGGGACAGGGGTGGACCGGGGAGCTGTTTTTT.

This clone was picked up a small number of times. The rearrangement links TRBV25-1 to TRBJ2-7; D may be TRBD1 (6 bases). Trimming took off 4 bases at V and 0 bases at J, with 16 bases between the two ends. The CDR3 spans 16 residues. Germline lookup yields CDR1 MGHDK and CDR2 SYGVNS. In DNA, the CDR3 is TGTGCCAGCAGTGGGGACGGCCAGGGGAGCTCCTACGAGCAGTACGTC. Translation: CASSGDGQGSSYEQYV.

The genes are TRBV25-1 and TRBJ2-3; D not certain. There are 12 residues in the CDR3. CDR1 and CDR2 (germline): MGHDK, SYGVNS. Trimming removed 2 bases from V and 2 bases from J, with 2 bases in between. The CDR3 nucleotides read TGTGCCAGCAGTGAAAACACAGATACGCAGTATTTT. Protein: CASSENTDTQYF.

A few counts support this clone. The V call is TRBV7-9, the J call TRBJ2-2, with unresolved D. The CDR3 has 13 amino acids. Germline assignment: CDR1 SEHNR and CDR2 FQNEAQ (reference sequence). Trimming took 3 bases from V and 6 from J, leaving 8 bases between them. The DNA of the CDR3 is TGTGCCAGCAGCTTCGAGGTGGCCGGGGAGCTGTTTTTT. Its protein is CASSFEVAGELFF.

CDR3 sequence reads: CASSLRGDSYNEQFF. As DNA, the CDR3 is TGTGCCAGCAGCTTGAGGGGGGACTCCTACAATGAGCAGTTCTTC. The chain recombines TRBV11-2 with TRBJ2-1; either TRBD1 or TRBD2 may fit D (6 bases each). The CDR3 is 15 residues long. V lost 3 bases and J lost 0, with 9 bases in between. Germline values: CDR1 SGHAT, CDR2 FQNNGV.

The chain combines TRBV7-9 with TRBJ1-5, with D hard to call. Between the trimmed V and J ends, which lost 4 bases and 6 bases, there was a span of 16 bases. The germline V gene encodes CDR1 SEHNR and CDR2 FQNEAQ (reference sequence). This CDR3 spans 15 amino acids. The CDR3 DNA follows: TGTGCCAGCAGCTCGCACGACTTCCACACTCAGCCCCAGCATTTT. Its protein is CASSSHDFHTQPQHF.

For this clone: The same CDR3 is also encoded by other DNA sequences in this sample. The chain is built from TRBV18 and TRBJ2-3; either TRBD1 or TRBD2 may supply D (5 bases each). The CDR3 spans 15 residues. V lost 1 base and J lost 3, with 11 bases in between. The V gene's germline CDR1 is KGHSH and CDR2 LQKENI. The CDR3 region is CASSPLGVGTDTQYF. CDR3 in DNA: TGTGCCAGCTCACCACTGGGGGTTGGGACAGATACGCAGTATTTT.

This clone has a handful of counts. The V call is TRBV7-2, the J call TRBJ2-3; D is undetermined. CDR1 is SGHTA and CDR2 is FQGNSA in the germline V gene. Trimming pared 1 base from V and 2 bases from J, leaving 13 bases between. The CDR3 length is 16 residues. CDR3 nucleotide sequence: TGTGCCAGCAGCTTAGGGCCAATCCCCACCACAGATACGCAGTATTTT. Residues: CASSLGPIPTTDTQYF.